The T cell receptor beta chain under discussion was sequenced for a study of blood T cell repertoires in COVID-19. For the study at large: The origin of the acute and convalescent COVID-19 samples was the United States, Italy and Spain.

Those enrolled, adults aged roughly 18 to 95 years, came from under 25 US areas. Categorization into cohorts depended on clinical history that participants reported. In the original processing: Nucleated cell counts were estimated from reference gene primer amplification. Assay used: immunoSEQ multiplex PCR; TCRdb lists only in-frame clones, some missing. The D gene and trimming were derived from the DNA, and the V and J assignments and clone size from that table. The sample shows 380,000 or so clones, approximately 86% of them seen only once. The CDR3 has 12 amino acids. Germline V gene data show CDR1 as LNHDA and CDR2 as SQIVND (reference sequence). Trimming left V 7 bases short and J 8 bases short, with 14 bases between.

The TCR comes from a woman in her thirties or forties with acute COVID-19. The sample taken for sequencing was PBMCs or T cells enriched from blood (not recorded which). The rearrangement uses TRBV19 and TRBJ1-1, with a possible D match to TRBD1 (5 bases). The CDR3 is CASIQGLQEAFF. The CDR3 DNA reads TGTGCCAGTATCCAGGGCCTCCAAGAAGCTTTCTTT.